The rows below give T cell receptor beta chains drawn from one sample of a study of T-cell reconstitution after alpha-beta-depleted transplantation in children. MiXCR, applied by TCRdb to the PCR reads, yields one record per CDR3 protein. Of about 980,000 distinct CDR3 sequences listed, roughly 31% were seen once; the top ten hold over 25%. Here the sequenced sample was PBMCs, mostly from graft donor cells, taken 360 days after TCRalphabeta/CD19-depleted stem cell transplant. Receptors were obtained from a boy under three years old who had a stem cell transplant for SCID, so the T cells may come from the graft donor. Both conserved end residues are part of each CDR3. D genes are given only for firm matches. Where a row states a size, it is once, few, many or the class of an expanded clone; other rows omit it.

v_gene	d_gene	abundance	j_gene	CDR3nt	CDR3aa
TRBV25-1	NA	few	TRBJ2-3	TGTGCCAGCAGTGAAGCGGCGTTCACAGATACGCAGTATTTT	CASSEAAFTDTQYF
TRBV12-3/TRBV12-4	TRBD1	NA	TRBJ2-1	TGTGCCAGCAGGGACCCAGGGGGACCCTCCAATGAGCAGTTCTTC	CASRDPGGPSNEQFF
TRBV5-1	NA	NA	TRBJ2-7	TGCGCCAGCCGCTTCCGCGGGGGCCTCTCCTACGAGCAGTACTTC	CASRFRGGLSYEQYF
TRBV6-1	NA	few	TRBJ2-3	TGTGCCAGCAGTCCGGGCAGGGAGGTTACGCAGTATTTT	CASSPGREVTQYF
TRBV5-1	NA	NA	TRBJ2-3	TGCGCCAGCAGCCCGGACAGTCATACGCAGTATTTT	CASSPDSHTQYF
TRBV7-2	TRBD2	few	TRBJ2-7	TGTGCCAGCAGCTCCATGGGACTAGCGTCCTACGAGCAGTACTTC	CASSSMGLASYEQYF
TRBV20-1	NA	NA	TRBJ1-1	TGCAGTGCTAGAGATCGGGGGATGAACACTGAAGCTTTCTTT	CSARDRGMNTEAFF
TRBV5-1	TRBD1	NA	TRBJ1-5	TGCGCCAGCAGCTTGGGGACAGGGATCAATCAGCCCCAGCATTTT	CASSLGTGINQPQHF
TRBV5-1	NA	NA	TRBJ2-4	TGCGCCAGCAGCTCTGACAGCGGTCGTGCCAAAAACATTCAGTACTTC	CASSSDSGRAKNIQYF
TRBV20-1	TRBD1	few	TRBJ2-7	TGCAGTGCTAGACCCAGGGACAGCTACGAGCAGTACTTC	CSARPRDSYEQYF
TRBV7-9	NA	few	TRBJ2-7	TGTGCCAGCAGCTCCTCACGGGAGCAGTACTTC	CASSSSREQYF
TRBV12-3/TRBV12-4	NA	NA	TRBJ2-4	TGTGCCAGCAGTTTAGTCACGGGACACACCGGACCTCTAGCCAAAAACATTCAGTACTTC	CASSLVTGHTGPLAKNIQYF
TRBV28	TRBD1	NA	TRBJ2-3	TGTGCCAGCAGTTTGGACAGGGGGCAGGTCACAGATACGCAGTATTTT	CASSLDRGQVTDTQYF
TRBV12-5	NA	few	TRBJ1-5	TGTGCTAGTGGCCCCCGGCAGCCCCAGCATTTT	CASGPRQPQHF
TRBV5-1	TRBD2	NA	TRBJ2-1	TGCGCCAGCAGCTTACTAGCGGGGGCTCTATCCTACAATGAGCAGTTCTTC	CASSLLAGALSYNEQFF
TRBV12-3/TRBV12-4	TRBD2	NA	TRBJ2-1	TGTGCCAGCAGCCTTATAGCGGGGGTATACAATGAGCAGTTCTTC	CASSLIAGVYNEQFF
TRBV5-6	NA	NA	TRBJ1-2	TGTGCCAGCAGCTTGTGGGGACCTCACTACACCTTC	CASSLWGPHYTF
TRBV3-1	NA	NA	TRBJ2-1	TGTGCCAGCAGCCAAGATTTGGCGGTTTCCTACAATGAGCAGTTCTTC	CASSQDLAVSYNEQFF
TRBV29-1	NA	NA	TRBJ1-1	TGCAGCGTTACACAGGGCGTACGAGTTAACACTGAAGCTTTCTTT	CSVTQGVRVNTEAFF
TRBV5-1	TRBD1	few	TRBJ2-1	TGCGCCAGCAGCTCCCGGACAGGGACGGATGAGCAGTTCTTC	CASSSRTGTDEQFF
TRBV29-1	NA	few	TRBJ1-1	TGCAGCGTCAAACAGGGACTAAACACTGAAGCTTTCTTT	CSVKQGLNTEAFF